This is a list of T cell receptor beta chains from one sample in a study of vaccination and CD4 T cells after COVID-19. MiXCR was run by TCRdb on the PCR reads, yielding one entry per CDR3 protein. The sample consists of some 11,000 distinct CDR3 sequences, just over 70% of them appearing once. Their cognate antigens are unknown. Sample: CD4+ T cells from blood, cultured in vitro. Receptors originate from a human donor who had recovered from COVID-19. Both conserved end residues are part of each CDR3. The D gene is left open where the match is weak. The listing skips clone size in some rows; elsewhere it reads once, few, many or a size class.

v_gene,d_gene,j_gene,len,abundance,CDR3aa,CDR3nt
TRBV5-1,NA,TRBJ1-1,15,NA,CASSLDGARNTEAFF,TGCGCCAGCAGCTTGGACGGGGCACGGAACACTGAAGCTTTCTTT
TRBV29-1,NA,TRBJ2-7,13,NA,CSVGQTTSYEQYF,TGCAGCGTCGGACAGACGACTTCCTACGAGCAGTACTTC
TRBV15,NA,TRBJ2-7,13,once,CATSSPTSYEQYF,TGTGCCACCAGCAGCCCTACGAGCTACGAGCAGTACTTC
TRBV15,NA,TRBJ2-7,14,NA,CATSRDWGSYEQYF,TGTGCCACCAGCAGAGATTGGGGCTCCTACGAGCAGTACTTC
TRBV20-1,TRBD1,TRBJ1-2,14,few,CSARGDRGDYGYTF,TGCAGTGCTAGGGGGGACAGGGGGGACTATGGCTACACCTTC
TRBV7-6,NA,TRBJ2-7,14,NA,CASSLEVSTYEQYF,TGTGCCAGCAGCTTAGAAGTCAGCACTTACGAGCAGTACTTC
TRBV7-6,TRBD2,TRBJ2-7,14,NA,CASSRTSASYEQYF,TGTGCCAGCAGCCGGACTAGCGCATCCTACGAGCAGTACTTC
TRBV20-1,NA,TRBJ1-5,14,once,CSAGSGGPNQPQHF,TGCAGTGCTGGGTCCGGGGGGCCCAATCAGCCCCAGCATTTT
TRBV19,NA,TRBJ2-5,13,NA,CASSYGSRETQYF,TGTGCCAGTAGTTATGGAAGCCGGGAGACCCAGTACTTC
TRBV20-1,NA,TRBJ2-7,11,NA,CSAGLVAEQYF,TGCAGTGCCGGACTGGTCGCCGAGCAGTACTTC
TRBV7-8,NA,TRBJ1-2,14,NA,CASSLAIYLSGYTF,TGTGCCAGCAGCTTAGCTATTTACCTGAGCGGCTACACCTTC
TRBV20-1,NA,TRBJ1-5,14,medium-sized,CSAREAAAHHPQHF,TGCAGTGCTAGAGAGGCAGCAGCGCATCATCCCCAGCATTTT
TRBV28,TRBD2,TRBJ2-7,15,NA,CASRSGGGGSYEQYF,TGTGCCAGTCGCTCTGGGGGGGGTGGATCCTACGAGCAGTACTTC
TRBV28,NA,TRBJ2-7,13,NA,CASITAKPYEQYF,TGTGCCAGCATCACCGCGAAGCCCTACGAGCAGTACTTC
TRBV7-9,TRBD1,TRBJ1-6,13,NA,CASGGTVYSPLHF,TGTGCCAGCGGGGGGACAGTCTATTCACCCCTCCACTTT
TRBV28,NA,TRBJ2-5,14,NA,CASSPHAKRETQYF,TGTGCCAGCAGTCCCCACGCCAAGAGGGAGACCCAGTACTTC